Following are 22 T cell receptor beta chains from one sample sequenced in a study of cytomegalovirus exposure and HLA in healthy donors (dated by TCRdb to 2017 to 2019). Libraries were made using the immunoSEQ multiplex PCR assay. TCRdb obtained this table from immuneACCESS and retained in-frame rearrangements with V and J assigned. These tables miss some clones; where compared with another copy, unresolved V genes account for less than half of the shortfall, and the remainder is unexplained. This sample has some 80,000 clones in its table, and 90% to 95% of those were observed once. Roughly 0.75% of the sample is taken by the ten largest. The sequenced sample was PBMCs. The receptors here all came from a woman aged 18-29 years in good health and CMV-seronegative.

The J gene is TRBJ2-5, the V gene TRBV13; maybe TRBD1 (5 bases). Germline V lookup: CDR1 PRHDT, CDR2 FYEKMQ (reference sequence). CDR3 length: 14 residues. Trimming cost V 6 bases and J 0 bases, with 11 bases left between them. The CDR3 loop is CASSSTVYQETQYF. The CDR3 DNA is TGTGCCAGCAGTTCGACAGTGTACCAAGAGACCCAGTACTTC.

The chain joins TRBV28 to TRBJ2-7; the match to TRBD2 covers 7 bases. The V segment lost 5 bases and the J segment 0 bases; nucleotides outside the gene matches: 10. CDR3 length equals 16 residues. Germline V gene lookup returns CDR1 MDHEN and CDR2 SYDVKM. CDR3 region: CASSAHGLVSSYEQYF. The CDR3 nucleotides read TGTGCCAGCAGTGCACACGGACTAGTCAGCTCCTACGAGCAGTACTTC. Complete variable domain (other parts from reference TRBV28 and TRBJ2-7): DVKVTQSSRYLVKRTGEKVFLECVQDMDHENMFWYRQDPGLGLRLIYFSYDVKMKEKGDIPEGYSVSREKKERFSLILESASTNQTSMYLCASSAHGLVSSYEQYFGPGTRLTVT.

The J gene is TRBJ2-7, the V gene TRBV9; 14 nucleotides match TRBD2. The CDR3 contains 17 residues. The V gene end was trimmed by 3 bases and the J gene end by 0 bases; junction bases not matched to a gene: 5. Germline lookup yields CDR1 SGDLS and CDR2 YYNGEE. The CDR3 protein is CASSATTSGRASYEQYF. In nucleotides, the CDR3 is TGTGCCAGCAGCGCTACGACTAGCGGGAGGGCCTCCTACGAGCAGTACTTC.

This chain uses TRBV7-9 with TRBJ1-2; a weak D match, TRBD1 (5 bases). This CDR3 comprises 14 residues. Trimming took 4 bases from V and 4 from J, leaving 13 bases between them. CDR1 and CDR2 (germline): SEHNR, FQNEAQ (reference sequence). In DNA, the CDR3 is TGTGCCAGCAGCTCCGGGGAGGGGACCTATGGCTACACCTTC. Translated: CASSSGEGTYGYTF.

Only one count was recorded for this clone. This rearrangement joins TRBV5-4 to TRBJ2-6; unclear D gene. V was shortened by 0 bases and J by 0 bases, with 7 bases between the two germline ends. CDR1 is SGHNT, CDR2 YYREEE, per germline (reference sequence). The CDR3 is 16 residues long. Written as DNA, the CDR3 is TGTGCCAGCAGCTTGGGTTCGAGCTCTGGGGCCAACGTCCTGACTTTC. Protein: CASSLGSSSGANVLTF.

The CDR3 bases are TGCGCCAGCAGCCAATTCAGGGGTGTTTCCTACAATGAGCAGTTCTTC. Its translation: CASSQFRGVSYNEQFF. The chain links TRBV4-3 to TRBJ2-1, with D perhaps TRBD1 (6 bases). CDR3 length equals 16 residues. Trimming shortened V by 2 bases and J by 1 base, and 12 bases separated the two germline ends. Germline lookup yields CDR1 LGHNA and CDR2 YSLEER.

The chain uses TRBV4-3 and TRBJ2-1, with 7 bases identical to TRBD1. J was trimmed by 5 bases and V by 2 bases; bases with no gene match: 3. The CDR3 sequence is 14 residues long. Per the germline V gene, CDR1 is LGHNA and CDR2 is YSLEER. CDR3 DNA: TGCGCCAGCAGCCAATCGACAGGGAACAATGAGCAGTTCTTC. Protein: CASSQSTGNNEQFF.

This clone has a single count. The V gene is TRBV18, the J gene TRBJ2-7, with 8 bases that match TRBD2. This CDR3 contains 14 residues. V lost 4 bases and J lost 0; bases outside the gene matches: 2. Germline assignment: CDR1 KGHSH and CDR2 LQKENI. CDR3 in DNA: TGTGCCAGCTCACTAGCGGGGAGCTCCTACGAGCAGTACTTC. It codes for CASSLAGSSYEQYF.

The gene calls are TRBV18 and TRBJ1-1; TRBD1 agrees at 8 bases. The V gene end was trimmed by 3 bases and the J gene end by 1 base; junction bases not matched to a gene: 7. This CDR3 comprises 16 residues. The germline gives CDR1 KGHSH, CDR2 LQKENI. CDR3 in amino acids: CASSPGQVIPNTEAFF. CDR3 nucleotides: TGTGCCAGCTCACCGGGACAGGTAATTCCGAACACTGAAGCTTTCTTT.

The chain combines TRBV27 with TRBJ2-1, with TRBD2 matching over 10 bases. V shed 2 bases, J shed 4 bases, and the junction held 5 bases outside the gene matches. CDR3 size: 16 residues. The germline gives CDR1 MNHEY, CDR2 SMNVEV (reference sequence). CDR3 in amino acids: CASSLETSGFYNEQFF. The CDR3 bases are TGTGCCAGCAGTTTAGAGACTAGCGGGTTTTACAATGAGCAGTTCTTC.

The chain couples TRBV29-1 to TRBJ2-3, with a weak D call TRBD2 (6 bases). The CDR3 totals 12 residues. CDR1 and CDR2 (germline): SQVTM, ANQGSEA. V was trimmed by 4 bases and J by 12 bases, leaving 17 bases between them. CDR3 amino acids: CSVVGLVLEQYF. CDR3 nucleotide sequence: TGCAGCGTTGTGGGACTGGTCTTGGAACAGTATTTT.

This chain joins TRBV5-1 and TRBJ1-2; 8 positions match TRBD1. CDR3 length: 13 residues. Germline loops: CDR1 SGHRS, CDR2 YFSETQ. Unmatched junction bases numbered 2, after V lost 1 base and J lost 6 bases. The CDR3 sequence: CASSLNRGDGYTF. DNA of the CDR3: TGCGCCAGCAGCTTGAACAGGGGGGATGGCTACACCTTC.

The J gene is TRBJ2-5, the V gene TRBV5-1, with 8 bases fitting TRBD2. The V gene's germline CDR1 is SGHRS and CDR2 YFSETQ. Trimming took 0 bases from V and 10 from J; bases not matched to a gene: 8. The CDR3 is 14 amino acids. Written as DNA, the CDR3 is TGCGCCAGCAGCTTGGCGCCGGGGGGGAATGACCAGTACTTC. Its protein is CASSLAPGGNDQYF. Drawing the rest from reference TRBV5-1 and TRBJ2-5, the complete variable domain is KAGVTQTPRYLIKTRGQQVTLSCSPISGHRSVSWYQQTPGQGLQFLFEYFSETQRNKGNFPGRFSGRQFSNSRSEMNVSTLELGDSALYLCASSLAPGGNDQYFGPGTRLLVL.

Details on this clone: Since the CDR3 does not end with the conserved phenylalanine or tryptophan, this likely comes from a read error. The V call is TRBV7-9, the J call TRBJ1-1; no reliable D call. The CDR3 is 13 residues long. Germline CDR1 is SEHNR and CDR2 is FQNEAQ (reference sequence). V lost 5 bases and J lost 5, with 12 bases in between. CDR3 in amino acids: CASSPPVWTEAFS. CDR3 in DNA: TGTGCCAGCAGCCCTCCCGTCTGGACTGAAGCTTTCTCT.

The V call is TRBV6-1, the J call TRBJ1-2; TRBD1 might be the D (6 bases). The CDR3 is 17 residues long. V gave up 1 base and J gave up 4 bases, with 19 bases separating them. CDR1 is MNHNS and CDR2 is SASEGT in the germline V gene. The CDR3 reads CASSEGTGLVSGYGYTF. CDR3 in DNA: TGTGCCAGCAGTGAAGGAACAGGGTTGGTGAGCGGCTATGGCTACACCTTC.

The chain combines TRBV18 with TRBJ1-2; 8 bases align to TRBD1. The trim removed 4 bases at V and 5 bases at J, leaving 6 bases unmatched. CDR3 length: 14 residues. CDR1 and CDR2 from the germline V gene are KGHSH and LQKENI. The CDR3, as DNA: TGTGCCAGCTCACTAGGACAGGGTTTTTATGGCTACACCTTC. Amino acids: CASSLGQGFYGYTF. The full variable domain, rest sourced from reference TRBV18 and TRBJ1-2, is NAGVMQNPRHLVRRRGQEARLRCSPMKGHSHVYWYRQLPEEGLKFMVYLQKENIIDESGMPKERFSAEFPKEGPSILRIQQVVRGDSAAYFCASSLGQGFYGYTFGSGTRLTVV.

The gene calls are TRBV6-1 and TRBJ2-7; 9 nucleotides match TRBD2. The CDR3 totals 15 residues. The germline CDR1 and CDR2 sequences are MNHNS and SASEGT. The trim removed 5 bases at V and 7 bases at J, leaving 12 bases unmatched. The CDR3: CASSSSGTQPMEQYF. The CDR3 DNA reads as TGTGCCAGCAGTTCTAGCGGGACCCAACCCATGGAGCAGTACTTC.

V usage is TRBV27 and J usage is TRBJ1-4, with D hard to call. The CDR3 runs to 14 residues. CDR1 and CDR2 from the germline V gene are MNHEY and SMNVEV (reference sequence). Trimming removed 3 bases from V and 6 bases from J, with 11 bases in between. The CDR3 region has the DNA TGTGCCAGCAGTTTCGCAGGTCCCTATGAAAAACTGTTTTTT. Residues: CASSFAGPYEKLFF.

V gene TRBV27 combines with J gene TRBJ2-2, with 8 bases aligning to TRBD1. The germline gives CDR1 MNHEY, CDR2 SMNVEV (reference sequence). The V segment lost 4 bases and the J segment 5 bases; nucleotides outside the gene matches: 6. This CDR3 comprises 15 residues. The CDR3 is CASSSDRGTTGELFF. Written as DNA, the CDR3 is TGTGCCAGCAGTTCCGACAGGGGCACTACCGGGGAGCTGTTTTTT.

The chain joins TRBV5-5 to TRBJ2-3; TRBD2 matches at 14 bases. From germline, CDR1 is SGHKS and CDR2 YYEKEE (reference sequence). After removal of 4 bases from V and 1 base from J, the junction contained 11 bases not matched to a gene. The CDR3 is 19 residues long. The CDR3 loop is CASSLRTSGGMGRTDTQYF. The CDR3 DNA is TGTGCCAGCAGCCTAAGGACTAGCGGGGGGATGGGACGCACAGATACGCAGTATTTT.

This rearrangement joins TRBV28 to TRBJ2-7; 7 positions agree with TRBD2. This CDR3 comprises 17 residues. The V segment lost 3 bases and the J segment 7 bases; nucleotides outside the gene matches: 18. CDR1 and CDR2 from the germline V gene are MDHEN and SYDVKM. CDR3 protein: CASSLSNSLTSRPEQYF. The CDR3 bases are TGTGCCAGCAGTTTGAGTAACTCATTGACTAGCCGCCCGGAGCAGTACTTC.

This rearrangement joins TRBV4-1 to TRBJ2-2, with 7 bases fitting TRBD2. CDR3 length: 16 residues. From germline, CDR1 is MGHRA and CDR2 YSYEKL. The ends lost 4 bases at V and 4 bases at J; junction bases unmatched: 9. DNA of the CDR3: TGCGCCAGCAGCCCCCGGGGGAGGACTAGCACCGGGGAGCTGTTTTTT. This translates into CASSPRGRTSTGELFF.